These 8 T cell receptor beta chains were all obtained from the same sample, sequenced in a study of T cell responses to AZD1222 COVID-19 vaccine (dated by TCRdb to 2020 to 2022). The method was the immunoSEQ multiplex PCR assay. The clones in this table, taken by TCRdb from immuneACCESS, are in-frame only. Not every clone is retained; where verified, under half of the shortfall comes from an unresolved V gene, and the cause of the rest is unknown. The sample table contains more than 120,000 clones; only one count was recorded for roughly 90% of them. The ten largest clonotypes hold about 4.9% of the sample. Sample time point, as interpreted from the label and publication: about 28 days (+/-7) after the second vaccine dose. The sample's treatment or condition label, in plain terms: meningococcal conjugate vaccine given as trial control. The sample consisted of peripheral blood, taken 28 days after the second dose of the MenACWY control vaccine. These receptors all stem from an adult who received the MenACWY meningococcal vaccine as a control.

CDR3 region: CATQTGQGIGEQYF. In DNA, the CDR3 is TGTGCCACCCAAACAGGGCAGGGTATAGGCGAGCAGTACTTC. This chain links TRBV19 with TRBJ2-7; a weak D match, TRBD1 (6 bases). The V and J ends lost 10 bases and 6 bases respectively, with 22 bases between them. Germline-derived CDR1 and CDR2 are LNHDA and SQIVND (reference sequence). The CDR3 covers 14 residues.

The CDR3 reads CASNRAPRTEAFF. In nucleotides, the CDR3 is TGTGCCAGCAACCGGGCCCCCAGGACTGAAGCTTTCTTT. The chain couples TRBV12-3 or TRBV12-4 to TRBJ1-1, with D uncertain. V dropped 7 bases and J dropped 5 bases, with 14 bases sitting between them. CDR3 length: 13 amino acids.

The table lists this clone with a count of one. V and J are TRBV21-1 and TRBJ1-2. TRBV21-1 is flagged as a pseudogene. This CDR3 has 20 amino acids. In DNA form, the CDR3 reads TGTGCCAGCAGCCCCCCAGTCCTCGAGTGGGAGACATCGGGCTTTTATGGCTACACCTTC. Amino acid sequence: CASSPPVLEWETSGFYGYTF.

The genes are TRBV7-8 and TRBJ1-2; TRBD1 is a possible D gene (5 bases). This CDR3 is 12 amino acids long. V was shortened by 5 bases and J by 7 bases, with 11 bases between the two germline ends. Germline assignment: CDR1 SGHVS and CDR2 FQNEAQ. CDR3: CASSAGDVGYTF. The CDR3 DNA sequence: TGTGCCAGCAGCGCCGGGGACGTTGGCTACACCTTC. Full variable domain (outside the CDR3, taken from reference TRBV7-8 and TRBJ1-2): GAGVSQSPRYKVAKRGQDVALRCDPISGHVSLFWYQQALGQGPEFLTYFQNEAQLDKSGLPSDRFFAERPEGSVSTLKIQRTQQEDSAVYLCASSAGDVGYTFGSGTRLTVV.

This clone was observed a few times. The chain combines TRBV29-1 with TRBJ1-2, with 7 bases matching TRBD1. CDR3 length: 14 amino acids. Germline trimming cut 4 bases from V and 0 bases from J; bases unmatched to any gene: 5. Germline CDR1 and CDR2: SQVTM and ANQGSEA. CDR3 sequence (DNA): TGCAGCGTTGGACAGGGCTGGCCTAACTATGGCTACACCTTC. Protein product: CSVGQGWPNYGYTF.

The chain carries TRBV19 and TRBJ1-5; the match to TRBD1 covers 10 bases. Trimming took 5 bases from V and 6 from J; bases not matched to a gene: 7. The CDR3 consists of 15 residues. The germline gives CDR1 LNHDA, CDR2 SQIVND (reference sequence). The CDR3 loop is CASSARQGAGQPQHF. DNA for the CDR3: TGTGCCAGTAGTGCGCGACAGGGGGCCGGTCAGCCCCAGCATTTT.

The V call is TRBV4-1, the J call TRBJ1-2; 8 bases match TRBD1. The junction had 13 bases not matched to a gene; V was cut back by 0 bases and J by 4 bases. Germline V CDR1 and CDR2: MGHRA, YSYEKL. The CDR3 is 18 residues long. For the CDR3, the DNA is TGCGCCAGCAGCCAAGATCATTCCCTTCAGGGGGCAATCTATGGCTACACCTTC. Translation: CASSQDHSLQGAIYGYTF.

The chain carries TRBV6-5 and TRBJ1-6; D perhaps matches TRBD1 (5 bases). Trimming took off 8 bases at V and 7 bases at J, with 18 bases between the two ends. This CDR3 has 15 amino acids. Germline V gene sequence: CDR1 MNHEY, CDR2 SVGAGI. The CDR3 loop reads CASALSGRGNSPLHF. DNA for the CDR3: TGTGCCAGCGCGCTTTCGGGGAGGGGCAATTCACCCCTCCACTTT.